The source of this T cell receptor beta chain is a study of identical twins. This clonotype has only a few counts. TCRdb reprocessed the 5' RACE reads via MiXCR and lists one record per CDR3 protein. The profile shows some 250,000 distinct CDR3 sequences, over 5% of them singletons. CDR1 and CDR2 from the germline V gene are MNHNS and SASEGT. The CDR3 covers 15 residues. V gave up 7 bases and J gave up 7 bases, with 17 bases separating them. In addition, the sample was reused for a study of T cells expressing NK-cell markers.

This clonotype was obtained from a woman aged 18 to 35 in good health. The sequencing input was CD8+ T cells sorted from blood. The V gene is TRBV6-1, the J gene TRBJ2-6, with a possible D match to TRBD2 (5 bases). CDR3 amino acids: CASTETETIANVLTF. CDR3 coding DNA: TGTGCCAGCACCGAAACCGAGACTATAGCCAACGTCCTGACTTTC.